This TCR beta chain was sequenced for a study of T cell responses to AZD1222 COVID-19 vaccine. V shed 5 bases and J shed 6 bases, with 13 bases lying between them. CDR3 size: 13 residues. Of note for this clone: Its target is not known.

Clones were sequenced by immunoSEQ multiplex PCR, and TCRdb holds only the in-frame ones, with some missing. The table records approximately 270,000 clones, 94% of them present only once. Regarding the study as a whole: Without day 14 samples, only post-peak T cell repertoires were studied. It should be noted that donors were predominantly white British and more often female, and clonal diversity was possibly underestimated. In the spike-specific TCR repertoire, nearly half reportedly target unmutated variant regions. Only 6 or 7 individuals given AZD1222 were seropositive at baseline.

Material: peripheral blood, obtained 28 days after the second AZD1222 dose. The genes are TRBV12-3 or TRBV12-4 and TRBJ1-1; weak D call: TRBD1 (6 bases). This clonotype originated in an adult who received the AZD1222 COVID-19 vaccine. CDR3 in amino acids: CASSGGARSEAFF. The CDR3, as DNA: TGTGCCAGCAGTGGGGGGGCCCGCTCTGAAGCTTTCTTT.